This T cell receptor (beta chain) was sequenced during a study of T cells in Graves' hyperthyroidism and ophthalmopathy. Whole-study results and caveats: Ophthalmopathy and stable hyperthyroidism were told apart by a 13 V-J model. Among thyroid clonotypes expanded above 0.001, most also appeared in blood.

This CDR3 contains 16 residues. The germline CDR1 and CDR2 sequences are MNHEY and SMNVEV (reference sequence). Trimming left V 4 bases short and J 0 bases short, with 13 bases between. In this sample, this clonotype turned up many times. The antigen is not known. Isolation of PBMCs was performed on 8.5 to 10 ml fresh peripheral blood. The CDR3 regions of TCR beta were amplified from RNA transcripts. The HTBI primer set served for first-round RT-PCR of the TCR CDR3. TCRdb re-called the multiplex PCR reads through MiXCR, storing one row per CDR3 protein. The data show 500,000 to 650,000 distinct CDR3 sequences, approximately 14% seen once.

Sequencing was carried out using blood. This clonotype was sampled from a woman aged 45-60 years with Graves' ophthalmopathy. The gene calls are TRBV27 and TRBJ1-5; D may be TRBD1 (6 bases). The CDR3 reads CASSSSIQGSNQPQHF. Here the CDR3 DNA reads TGTGCCAGCAGTTCATCAATACAGGGTAGCAATCAGCCCCAGCATTTT.